The TCR beta chain described here comes from a study of cytomegalovirus exposure and HLA in healthy donors. Looking at the study overall: Across more than 350 genotyped donors, 81% landed in the Caucasian-associated ancestry cluster.

The PCR ran on 60 Vbeta and 13 Jbeta primers. Method: immunoSEQ multiplex PCR; TCRdb's copy keeps in-frame clones and lacks some. The repertoire holds just over 150,000 clones, with 70% to 90% as singletons. CDR1 is SQVTM, CDR2 ANQGSEA, per germline. V was clipped by 4 bases and J by 7 bases, with 13 bases between them. CDR3 size: 13 residues. Healthy individuals who donated bone marrow served as the donors. The chain recombines TRBV29-1 with TRBJ2-2, with a possible D match to TRBD2 (6 bases). This TCR was recovered from a man aged 18-30 years in good health and CMV-seropositive. What was sequenced was PBMCs. The CDR3 nucleotides are TGCAGCGTTGGGACTACCGTGGGCGGGGAGCTGTTTTTT. As protein: CSVGTTVGGELFF.